The next 29 T cell receptor beta chains were all read from a single sample in a study of cytotoxic CD8 clonotypes in ibrutinib-treated CLL. Clones were sequenced by immunoSEQ multiplex PCR, and TCRdb holds only the in-frame ones, with some missing. The table shows some 140,000 clones, with approximately 90% occurring only once. The material sequenced was PBMCs, taken after 12 months of ibrutinib treatment. Source of these receptors: a human donor with chronic lymphocytic leukemia.

The chain uses TRBV5-1 and TRBJ1-1; D gene uncertain. This CDR3 has 12 residues. Trimming left V 5 bases short and J 5 bases short, with 10 bases between. Germline CDR1 is SGHRS and CDR2 is YFSETQ. This CDR3 reads CASRLGGTEAFF. As DNA, the CDR3 is TGCGCCAGCAGATTAGGAGGGACTGAAGCTTTCTTT.

This clone was counted only a few times. The rearrangement uses TRBV2 and TRBJ1-2; no firm D call. V was clipped by 2 bases and J by 0 bases, with 10 bases between them. CDR3 length: 15 residues. CDR1 SNHLY and CDR2 FYNNEI come from the germline V gene. The CDR3 bases are TGTGCCAGCAGTGAATTAGGTAGAGCTAACTATGGCTACACCTTC. Translating it yields CASSELGRANYGYTF.

V usage is TRBV5-1 and J usage is TRBJ1-1; the D gene is possibly TRBD1 (6 bases). CDR1 SGHRS and CDR2 YFSETQ come from the germline V gene. The CDR3 is 15 amino acids. V was pared by 0 bases and J by 1 base, with 10 bases between. The CDR3 nucleotides are TGCGCCAGCAGCTTGGCCTGGACAGAGAACACTGAAGCTTTCTTT. Protein sequence: CASSLAWTENTEAFF.

This chain connects TRBV11-3 to TRBJ2-2; the match to TRBD1 covers 7 bases. This CDR3 contains 17 residues. Per the germline V gene, CDR1 is SGHNT and CDR2 is YENEEA. Trimming at V came to 0 bases and at J to 3 bases, leaving 7 bases not matched to a gene. Here the CDR3 reads CASSLESQGFHTGELFF. In DNA, the CDR3 is TGTGCCAGCAGCTTAGAATCACAGGGGTTCCACACCGGGGAGCTGTTTTTT.

V is TRBV30 and J is TRBJ1-2; TRBD1 might be the D (6 bases). The CDR3 has 12 residues. The germline V and J ends were trimmed by 4 bases and 7 bases, with 13 bases remaining between them. The V gene's germline CDR1 is GTSNPN and CDR2 SVGIG (reference sequence). CDR3 sequence: CAWMRGEGGYTF. The CDR3 DNA is TGTGCCTGGATGAGGGGGGAAGGTGGCTACACCTTC. The full variable domain, in which reference TRBV30 and TRBJ1-2 provide the parts outside the CDR3, is SQTIHQWPATLVQPVGSPLSLECTVEGTSNPNLYWYRQAAGRGLQLLFYSVGIGQISSEVPQNLSASRPQDRQFILSSKKLLLSDSGFYLCAWMRGEGGYTFGSGTRLTVV.

About this clone: In the same sample, other DNA sequences code for this CDR3. V and J are TRBV7-2 and TRBJ2-7, with D perhaps assigned TRBD1 or TRBD2 (5 bases each). Trimming stripped 5 bases from V and 7 bases from J, with 21 bases between. CDR3 length equals 15 residues. The germline V gene encodes CDR1 SGHTA and CDR2 FQGNSA. The CDR3 loop reads CASSRRTLATGEQYF. As DNA, the CDR3 is TGTGCCAGCAGCAGGAGGACATTAGCAACGGGTGAGCAGTACTTC.

The chain carries TRBV5-1 and TRBJ1-1; D gene ambiguous. The V gene lost 0 bases and the J gene lost 8 bases, with 5 bases spanning the gap. The CDR3 has 11 residues. Germline lookup yields CDR1 SGHRS and CDR2 YFSETQ. CDR3 in amino acids: CASSLGGEAFF. As DNA, the CDR3 is TGCGCCAGCAGCTTGGGAGGGGAAGCTTTCTTT.

The table lists this clone with a count of one. The V and J genes are TRBV27 and TRBJ2-3; 11 positions agree with TRBD1. In germline, CDR1 is MNHEY, CDR2 SMNVEV (reference sequence). The V segment lost 4 bases and the J segment 4 bases; nucleotides outside the gene matches: 1. CDR3 length: 14 residues. The DNA for the CDR3 is TGTGCCAGCAGTTGGGACAGGGGGGCAGATACGCAGTATTTT. As protein: CASSWDRGADTQYF.

This clone was observed a single time. The chain links TRBV7-8 to TRBJ2-7; the match to TRBD2 covers 7 bases. The germline V gene has CDR1 SGHVS and CDR2 FQNEAQ. Trimming removed 1 base from V and 5 bases from J; junction bases left unmatched: 26. The CDR3 length is 21 residues. CDR3 coding DNA: TGTGCCAGCAGCTTAGACGACTCACCCGGTGGTTGGTCGGCGGGAGTGCACGAGCAGTACTTC. Translating gives CASSLDDSPGGWSAGVHEQYF. Full variable domain (rest looked up from reference TRBV7-8 and TRBJ2-7): GAGVSQSPRYKVAKRGQDVALRCDPISGHVSLFWYQQALGQGPEFLTYFQNEAQLDKSGLPSDRFFAERPEGSVSTLKIQRTQQEDSAVYLCASSLDDSPGGWSAGVHEQYFGPGTRLTVT.

V gene TRBV28 combines with J gene TRBJ2-7, with 7 bases identical to TRBD1. With 5 bases clipped from V and 3 bases from J, the junction kept 10 bases outside the gene matches. The length of the CDR3 is 15 residues. The germline gives CDR1 MDHEN, CDR2 SYDVKM. The CDR3 DNA is TGTGCCAGCAGTCCTGGACAGGTTAAAGTCTACGAGCAGTACTTC. It is translated as CASSPGQVKVYEQYF.

This chain connects TRBV6-5 to TRBJ2-2; D uncertain. The CDR3 runs 13 residues. Germline lookup yields CDR1 MNHEY and CDR2 SVGAGI. V was cut by 0 bases and J by 5 bases, with 4 bases left in between. CDR3 sequence reads: CASSYSSTGELFF. As DNA, the CDR3 is TGTGCCAGCAGTTACTCGTCTACCGGGGAGCTGTTTTTT.

The chain combines TRBV29-1 with TRBJ2-3, with D unresolved. CDR1 is SQVTM, CDR2 ANQGSEA, per germline. V was clipped by 6 bases and J by 1 base, with 11 bases between them. This CDR3 is built from 13 residues. CDR3 loop: CSVPQLGTDTQYF. The DNA for the CDR3 is TGCAGCGTCCCACAGTTAGGCACAGATACGCAGTATTTT.

The chain has TRBV5-1 and TRBJ2-3; 11 bases agree with TRBD2. This CDR3 contains 16 residues. Germline CDR1 is SGHRS and CDR2 is YFSETQ. Unmatched junction bases numbered 5, after V lost 3 bases and J lost 2 bases. The CDR3 sequence: CASSSGTSGDTDTQYF. The CDR3 DNA reads TGCGCCAGCAGCTCTGGGACTAGCGGAGACACAGATACGCAGTATTTT.

The J gene is TRBJ2-2, the V gene TRBV6-5, with 9 bases lining up with TRBD1. Unmatched junction bases numbered 8, after V lost 6 bases and J lost 6 bases. CDR3 size: 15 residues. In germline, CDR1 is MNHEY, CDR2 SVGAGI. CDR3 bases: TGTGCCAGCAGAGCCGGGACAGGGCGCGCCGGGGAGCTGTTTTTT. Residues: CASRAGTGRAGELFF.

This chain joins TRBV6-8 and TRBJ2-2; D perhaps matches TRBD2 (5 bases). CDR3 length: 15 residues. V was cut by 5 bases and J by 2 bases, with 12 bases left in between. Germline V CDR1 and CDR2: MNHGY, SAAAGT. The CDR3 DNA is TGTGCCAGCAGTAAGATGACGGGAAACACCGGGGAGCTGTTTTTT. Its protein is CASSKMTGNTGELFF.

This sequence joins TRBV27 and TRBJ1-1, with D possibly matching TRBD1 (5 bases). V was cut by 4 bases and J by 3 bases, with 9 bases left in between. Germline CDR1 reads MNHEY; CDR2 reads SMNVEV (reference sequence). The CDR3 covers 13 residues. CDR3 DNA sequence: TGTGCCAGCAGTTCCGTGACAGACACTGAAGCTTTCTTT. Its translation: CASSSVTDTEAFF.

The chain uses TRBV2 and TRBJ2-7; 13 nucleotides line up with TRBD2. Germline V gene data show CDR1 as SNHLY and CDR2 as FYNNEI. This CDR3 has 16 residues. The junction had 6 bases not matched to a gene; V was cut back by 2 bases and J by 5 bases. CDR3 residues: CASSEIGLAGDDEQYF. In DNA, the CDR3 is TGTGCCAGCAGTGAAATTGGACTAGCGGGAGATGACGAGCAGTACTTC.

The V and J genes are TRBV7-9 and TRBJ2-1; D is uncertain. The CDR3 has 12 residues. Germline V gene data show CDR1 as SEHNR and CDR2 as FQNEAQ (reference sequence). With 5 bases removed from V and 9 bases from J, the gap between germline ends came to 11 bases. The CDR3, as DNA: TGTGCCAGCAGCAGATCTAATCCTGAGCAGTTCTTC. Amino acids: CASSRSNPEQFF.

The chain carries TRBV2 and TRBJ2-1; 11 bases agree with TRBD2. From germline, CDR1 is SNHLY and CDR2 FYNNEI. This CDR3 is built from 15 residues. V lost 6 bases, J lost 9 bases, and 10 bases stayed unmatched. The CDR3 region has the DNA TGTGCCAGCAGGGCAACTAGCGGGAGTCGTGGTGAGCAGTTCTTC. Translating it yields CASRATSGSRGEQFF.

The rearrangement links TRBV7-9 to TRBJ2-1; D uncertain. The V end lost 5 bases, the J end lost 8 bases, and 10 bases lay between the germline ends. The CDR3 loop spans 12 amino acids. CDR1 SEHNR and CDR2 FQNEAQ come from the germline V gene (reference sequence). The CDR3 DNA reads as TGTGCCAGCAGCCCCAATAGTGATGAGCAGTTCTTC. Translating gives CASSPNSDEQFF.

The chain is built from TRBV27 and TRBJ2-1; D gene uncertain. V dropped 9 bases and J dropped 13 bases, with 13 bases sitting between them. The CDR3 spans 10 residues. Per germline, CDR1 MNHEY and CDR2 SMNVEV (reference sequence). The CDR3, as DNA: TGTGCCAGTGGAGCGCGTCCCCAGTTCTTC. Its protein product is CASGARPQFF.

The chain uses TRBV5-4 and TRBJ2-6, with 8 bases that match TRBD1. CDR3 length: 16 residues. CDR1 SGHNT and CDR2 YYREEE come from the germline V gene (reference sequence). J was trimmed by 0 bases and V by 3 bases; bases with no gene match: 2. The CDR3 is CASSSGQVSGANVLTF. DNA of the CDR3: TGTGCCAGCAGCTCGGGACAGGTCTCTGGGGCCAACGTCCTGACTTTC.

With regard to this clone: This sample also contains other DNA sequences that code for the same CDR3. The chain uses TRBV6-1 and TRBJ1-2; D not resolved. The V end was cut by 5 bases, the J end by 3 bases, with 10 bases between. Germline CDR1 is MNHNS and CDR2 is SASEGT. The CDR3 is 13 residues long. The CDR3 DNA reads as TGTGCCAGCAGTCCGGGGTACGACTATGGCTACACCTTC. This encodes CASSPGYDYGYTF.

The V gene is TRBV19, the J gene TRBJ2-1, with 11 bases fitting TRBD2. CDR1 is LNHDA, CDR2 SQIVND, per germline (reference sequence). This CDR3 is 15 amino acids long. Trimming at V came to 5 bases and at J to 8 bases, leaving 8 bases not matched to a gene. DNA of the CDR3: TGTGCCAGTAGTCGAAGACTAGCGGGATGGGATGAGCAGTTCTTC. It specifies CASSRRLAGWDEQFF.

This chain connects TRBV7-9 to TRBJ1-4; D perhaps matches TRBD1 (6 bases). This CDR3 is 13 amino acids long. The ends were cut back, 5 bases at V and 6 bases at J, with 10 bases in the middle. Germline-derived CDR1 and CDR2 are SEHNR and FQNEAQ (reference sequence). The CDR3: CASSGDTYEKLFF. In nucleotides, the CDR3 is TGTGCCAGCAGCGGGGACACTTATGAAAAACTGTTTTTT.

V usage is TRBV29-1 and J usage is TRBJ2-2; TRBD2 is a possible D gene (6 bases). Germline assignment: CDR1 SQVTM and CDR2 ANQGSEA. The CDR3 length is 15 residues. V lost 6 bases and J 0 bases, leaving 14 bases between the germline ends. The CDR3 protein is CSVEGTFANTGELFF. In DNA, the CDR3 is TGCAGCGTGGAGGGGACTTTCGCGAACACCGGGGAGCTGTTTTTT.

This sequence joins TRBV7-2 and TRBJ1-1; D remains ambiguous. The CDR3 is made up of 15 amino acids. The germline gives CDR1 SGHTA, CDR2 FQGNSA. The ends were cut back, 5 bases at V and 1 base at J, with 14 bases in the middle. CDR3 region: CASSPHSVQNTEAFF. CDR3 sequence (DNA): TGTGCCAGCAGCCCGCACAGTGTCCAGAACACTGAAGCTTTCTTT.

This chain connects TRBV7-8 to TRBJ1-5; D ambiguous. The V gene lost 1 base and the J gene lost 9 bases, with 13 bases spanning the gap. The CDR3 length is 14 residues. CDR1 is SGHVS and CDR2 is FQNEAQ in the germline V gene. CDR3 loop: CASSLVVESWPQHF. The CDR3 DNA reads TGTGCCAGCAGCTTAGTCGTGGAATCGTGGCCCCAGCATTTT.

The gene calls are TRBV19 and TRBJ2-6; possible D gene TRBD2, 6 bases. Trimming stripped 5 bases from V and 0 bases from J, with 26 bases between. This CDR3 has 21 amino acids. Per the germline V gene, CDR1 is LNHDA and CDR2 is SQIVND (reference sequence). The CDR3 is CASSPIREGTPPLSGANVLTF. CDR3 nucleotide sequence: TGTGCCAGTAGTCCGATTCGAGAGGGGACTCCTCCTCTCTCTGGGGCCAACGTCCTGACTTTC.